The source of this T cell receptor beta chain is a study of blood T cell repertoires in COVID-19. For the study at large: Samples representing acute and convalescent COVID-19 were sourced from the United States, Italy and Spain.

The CDR3 is 13 amino acids. Germline CDR1 is MNHEY and CDR2 is SMNVEV (reference sequence). Trimming shortened V by 3 bases and J by 8 bases, and 13 bases separated the two germline ends. Clones were sequenced by immunoSEQ multiplex PCR, and TCRdb holds only the in-frame ones, with some missing. The table records roughly 180,000 clones, 79% of them present only once. Sequenced input: peripheral blood. The rearrangement uses TRBV27 and TRBJ2-5; D is undetermined. This clonotype was sampled from a man aged 55 to 70 with active or convalescent COVID-19. CDR3 protein: CASSLVAANTQYF. CDR3 sequence (DNA): TGTGCCAGCAGTTTGGTAGCCGCCAATACCCAGTACTTC.